The 2 T cell receptor beta chains below all came from one sample that was sequenced in a study of T-cell reconstitution after alpha-beta-depleted transplantation in children. Unique molecular identifiers were incorporated when the TCRbeta library was constructed. From the PCR reads, TCRdb called clonotypes with MiXCR, one entry per CDR3 protein. Among around 300,000 distinct CDR3 sequences, roughly a tenth were seen once, and the ten largest hold less than 9%. The starting material was PBMCs, obtained before TCRalphabeta/CD19-depleted stem cell transplant. The receptors here all came from a boy younger than two with acute myeloid leukemia, due to receive a stem cell transplant.

This clonotype was recorded many times. The chain combines TRBV18 with TRBJ1-2; 11 nucleotides match TRBD1. Germline assignment: CDR1 KGHSH and CDR2 LQKENI. V lost 6 bases to trimming and J lost 0 bases; unmatched junction nucleotides: 3. The CDR3 runs to 15 residues. The CDR3 reads CASSWTGGSNYGYTF. Here the CDR3 DNA reads TGTGCCAGCTCGTGGACAGGGGGCTCTAACTATGGCTACACCTTC.

This clonotype was seen repeatedly, ten times or more. The rearrangement links TRBV5-8 to TRBJ1-2; a weak D match, TRBD1 (5 bases). The CDR3 has 15 residues. V shed 0 bases and J shed 4 bases, with 13 bases lying between them. Germline V CDR1 and CDR2: SGHTS, YDEGEE. DNA for the CDR3: TGTGCCAGCAGCTTGGGGGTGGGACCACCCTATGGCTACACCTTC. This sequence encodes CASSLGVGPPYGYTF.